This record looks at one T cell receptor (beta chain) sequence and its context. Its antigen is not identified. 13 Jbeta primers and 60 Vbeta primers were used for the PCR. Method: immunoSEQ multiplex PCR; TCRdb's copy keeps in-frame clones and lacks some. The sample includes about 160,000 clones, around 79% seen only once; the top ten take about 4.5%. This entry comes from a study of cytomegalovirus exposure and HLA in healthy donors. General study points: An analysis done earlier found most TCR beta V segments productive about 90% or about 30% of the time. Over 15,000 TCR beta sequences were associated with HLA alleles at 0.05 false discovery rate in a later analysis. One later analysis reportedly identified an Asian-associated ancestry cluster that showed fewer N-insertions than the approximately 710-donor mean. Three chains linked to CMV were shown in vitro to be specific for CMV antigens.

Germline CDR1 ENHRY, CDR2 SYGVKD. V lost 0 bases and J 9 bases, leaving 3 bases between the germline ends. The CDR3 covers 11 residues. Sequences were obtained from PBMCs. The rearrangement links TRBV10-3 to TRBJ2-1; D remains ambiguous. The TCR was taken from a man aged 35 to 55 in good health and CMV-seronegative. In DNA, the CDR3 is TGTGCCATCAGTGAGTCGCGTGAGCAGTTCTTC. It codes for CAISESREQFF.